This T cell receptor (beta chain) came from a study of breast tumors, draining lymph nodes, adjacent tissues. J was trimmed by 8 bases and V by 1 base; bases with no gene match: 3. The CDR3 runs 13 residues. Germline loops: CDR1 SNHLY, CDR2 FYNNEI. TCRdb reanalysed the multiplex PCR reads using MiXCR and keeps one entry per CDR3 protein. The table records some 9,200 distinct CDR3 sequences, around 42% of them present only once. V and J are TRBV2 and TRBJ2-7; 9 nucleotides match TRBD2. The sequenced sample consisted of tumor-adjacent breast tissue. The clonotype originates from a female donor with breast cancer. Some clones in this sample may be carry-over from other donors' samples. The CDR3: CASSEDLAGQQYF. The CDR3 DNA reads TGTGCCAGCAGTGAAGACCTAGCGGGACAGCAGTACTTC.